This TCR beta chain was profiled in a study of cytomegalovirus exposure and HLA in healthy donors (dated by TCRdb to 2015 to 2018). About the full investigation: In an earlier analysis of 450 to 750 of the donors, 276 Gb of sequence data and some 120 million unique TCR beta sequences from about 190 million T cells were reported. Rather than using new phenotypic data, the later analysis identified candidate immune exposures from TCR beta sequences and from how often those sequences occurred across donors. On average, roughly 250,000 unique TCR beta nucleotide sequences were sequenced per donor among fewer than 500 genotyped donors of the cohort, with roughly 20% of those sequences being non-productive. In addition to the first cohort of 650 to 800 subjects, a separate validation cohort of 130 or so different subjects was used. Of the 398 genotyped donors, more than 75% were placed in the genetic ancestry cluster associated with self-reported Caucasian donors. All discovery cohort repertoires had been generated on a single sequencing platform. Donor age, sex, ethnicity and CMV serostatus were compiled alongside the repertoire data. Four to six DR-DQ haplotypes were handled as single units for association and clustering, since linkage in the cohort was strong. The T cell repertoires of 670 or so subjects were profiled by immunosequencing and related to cytomegalovirus serostatus. The number of typed donors differed by locus: roughly 629-640 for A, B, C, DRB1 and DQB1; 500 to 550 for DQA1; fewer than 610 for DPA1; and around 450 for DPB1. The study was designed to test whether signatures of past pathogen exposure could be identified by cataloging public T cell receptors. To predict cytomegalovirus infection status, the study brought together high-throughput TCR immunosequencing, statistical association of individual TCRs with disease status, and machine learning. An early release that covered some 640 HLA-typed donors contained approximately 300 gigabases of sequencing data and tens of millions of unique TCR sequences. An earlier analysis of 587 of the donors used high-throughput TCR beta sequencing to judge whether each TCR beta V gene segment behaved as functional or pseudogenic. A later genetic analysis took genome-wide SNP genotypes for about 55% of the 666 donors and used that subset as a discovery cohort. Both class I and class II loci were covered by HLA typing, at four-digit resolution. To study patterns of TCR occurrence, a later analysis re-analyzed previously published TCR beta repertoires from around 660 donors and added high-resolution HLA genotyping.

Study-wide findings and limitations: A later analysis found that HLA-associated TCR beta chains were more clonally expanded and had lower generation probabilities than equally common non-associated chains. The study listed approximately 150 TCR beta chains as associated with cytomegalovirus. The authors suggested that the approach could potentially be generalized to other disease states and immunological phenotypes. When HLA alleles, especially DR and DQ, strongly co-occurred, attributing TCR associations to individual alleles was difficult. Presence/absence analyses assumed roughly uniform sequencing depth across donors, an assumption that may not hold. Because HLA typing was unavailable for some donors at each locus, only the typed subset was used in association tests. Across donors, most TCR sequences were observed very rarely, whereas some public TCRs were present in many individuals. The earlier analysis of some 540 of the donors excluded some 15 rarely observed V segments, including chromosome 9 orphons, because counts were too low. According to a later analysis, TCR association rates differed among HLA loci, with DRB1 alleles showing the most associated TCRs and HLA-C alleles showing the fewest. Immune exposure information for the cohort was limited to CMV serostatus. According to a later genetic analysis, donors in an Asian-associated ancestry cluster had fewer N-insertions in productive TCRs than the roughly 660-donor mean. Most CMV-associated TCR beta chains appeared to be HLA-restricted in a later analysis, and the HLA associations seemed to be driven largely by CMV exposure. The cohort was sequenced for TCR beta chains only, and without alpha or paired-chain data the features that could be detected were limited. In vitro tests confirmed that a few of the cytomegalovirus-associated TCR beta chains recognize cytomegalovirus antigens. In a later analysis, around 17,000 TCR beta sequences were associated with specific HLA alleles at a false discovery rate of 0.05. Broadly in line with IMGT annotations, most TCR beta V segments showed up in productive rearrangements about 87% or about 30% of the time in an earlier analysis of around 550 of the donors. Linkage disequilibrium might explain the correlated functional status among segregating V segments, but an unknown experimental factor could not be excluded. A cluster of highly shared sequence variants was judged likely to be a technical artifact of the sequencing pipeline. A further reported finding was that TCR beta sequences accurately predicted the HLA-A and HLA-B alleles for most subjects in the first cohort. In a later genetic analysis, a missense DCLRE1C variant was associated with V-gene and J-gene trimming of TCR beta chains, and the association was replicated in an independent cohort. A later analysis reported that several top co-occurrence clusters appeared linked to parvovirus B19, influenza, CMV and Epstein-Barr virus. The classifier was reported to diagnose cytomegalovirus status with high specificity and sensitivity in both the original cohort and the validation cohort.

In total, just over 650 healthy bone marrow donors made up the cohort. Cohort members were all nominally healthy when sampled, although unrecorded immune exposures were likely present. The donor was CMV seropositive and belonged to the group of 250 to 300 seropositive cohort members. A peripheral blood sample was collected from each donor, and TCR beta sequencing was performed on peripheral blood mononuclear cells. The Qiagen DNeasy Blood Extraction Kit was used to extract genomic DNA from the blood cell samples. With respect to this clone: The target of this receptor is not known. No base quality information exists; no much larger clone differs at one position.

The method behind the library was the immunoSEQ multiplex PCR assay. For the multiplex PCR, a mixture combining 60 forward primers for TCR Vbeta segments and 13 reverse primers for TCR Jbeta segments was used. A multiplex PCR assay on genomic DNA amplified the CDR3 region of rearranged TCR beta genes. The Illumina HiSeq System was used to sequence the amplified TCR beta libraries as 87-base-pair reads. Under the source paper's analysis protocol: In a later analysis, some 80 million unique TCR beta chains were counted across the roughly 610 repertoires, and about 9.9 million of these chains were shared by at least two donors. A nearest-neighbor algorithm error-corrected the raw reads and collapsed the reads into unique sequences, merging closely related sequences to remove PCR and sequencing errors. CDR3 sequences were aligned to IMGT reference sequences to assign V, D and J gene segments. For a sequence to be retained, at least a six-nucleotide match to both a V gene segment and a J gene segment was required. A rearrangement counted as productive if the CDR3 had no stop codons and remained in frame with V and J, and every other rearrangement counted as non-productive. Following IMGT convention, CDR3 was defined as the stretch from the second conserved V-encoded cysteine up to the conserved J-encoded phenylalanine. Sequences without an unambiguous match to a single V gene segment were excluded from the earlier analysis of almost 600 of the donors. An earlier analysis of a few hundred of the donors classified V segments as functional when productive rearrangements were above 56.7% and as segregating when the standard deviation between donors was above 5%. A statistical classification framework was built for diagnosing cytomegalovirus status from the catalog of TCR beta chain sequences. In a later analysis, V and J genes were assigned by comparing TCR nucleotide sequences against IMGT/GENE-DB human TR gene sequences. The TCRdist pipeline was used in a later analysis to assign CDR3 sequences and most-parsimonious VDJ recombination scenarios. In a later analysis, each TCR beta chain was defined by its CDR3 amino acid sequence together with its V-gene family, and reads without a unique V-gene family were excluded. In a later analysis, approximately 640 highly shared, low-generation-probability nucleotide sequences were removed to address suspected cross-contamination and a sequencing artifact. In a later analysis, a clonal expansion index was calculated for each public chain from normalized within-repertoire ranks of inferred template counts. In a later analysis, generation probabilities were computed using a VDJ recombination model fitted to out-of-frame rearrangements, and the results were checked against IGoR. A later analysis scored TCR-TCR, TCR-HLA and TCR-CMV co-occurrence with hypergeometric tests, applying a repertoire-size bias correction to TCR pairs. A later analysis estimated false discovery rates by permuting HLA or CMV assignments 20 times. In a later analysis, co-occurring TCRs were grouped using DBSCAN, and TCRdist sequence similarity was added for clustering within HLA-allele-positive subsets. Co-occurrence clustering excluded repertoires with fewer than 30,000 or more than 120,000 public chains, plus five with anomalous nucleotide sharing. As stored in TCRdb, this immuneACCESS dataset retains in-frame rearrangements with V and J assigned. A fraction of the clones does not appear; measured against another copy, unresolved V genes explain less than half of the discrepancy, and the remainder lacks a known reason. D and trimming were read from the DNA, whereas the V and J calls and clone size are those reported in that table. The sample profile shows 55,000 to 85,000 clones; around three quarters of them were found once. The ten largest clonotypes hold roughly 8% of the sample.

The receptor's source is a young man in good health and CMV-seropositive. Sequencing was done on a sample of PBMCs.

Here the CDR3 is given as CASSLGVAAKGSYEQYF. The DNA sequence follows: TGTGCCAGCAGCTTGGGAGTAGCGGCAAAAGGGTCCTACGAGCAGTACTTC. Recombination linked TRBV5-4 to TRBJ2-7; the D segment could be TRBD2, given 6 matching bases. Inclusive of the bounding cysteine and phenylalanine, the CDR3 is 17 residues long. Just the 51-base CDR3 DNA is kept, in frame starting at base 1. Between the V and J ends, shortened by 0 bases and 1 base respectively, the junction contains 17 bases. CDR1 SGHNT and CDR2 YYREEE were looked up in the germline V gene (reference sequence).